These T cell receptor beta chains were read from a single sample in a study of T cells after yellow fever vaccination. Using its own MiXCR run on the 5' RACE reads, TCRdb lists one record per CDR3 protein. The table has 500,000 to 650,000 distinct CDR3 sequences, roughly 12% seen once. Sample: PBMCs, taken on the day of the yellow fever booster vaccination. The source of these receptors is a young man who received the YFV17D yellow fever vaccine. CDR3s include the opening cysteine and the closing phenylalanine or tryptophan. Each record gives: V gene, clone size, J gene, D gene, CDR3 DNA, CDR3 protein. The D gene is left open where the match is weak. Size tells how often a clone was seen (once, few, many) or the class of an expanded clone, and some rows leave it out.

>TRBV7-2|few|TRBJ1-2|TRBD1
TGTGCCAGCAGCCCACGCGACAGACAGGGTTATGGCTACACCTTC
CASSPRDRQGYGYTF
>TRBV20-1|-|TRBJ2-4|TRBD1
TGCAGTGCTGACAGGGGAGCCAAAAACATTCAGTACTTC
CSADRGAKNIQYF
>TRBV20-1|-|TRBJ2-3|-
TGCAGTGCTAGAGATCTGGGGCGGGAAGCGTTGGATACGCAGTATTTT
CSARDLGREALDTQYF
>TRBV11-2|-|TRBJ2-5|TRBD2
TGTGCCAGCAGCCACACTAGCGAAGAGACCCAGTACTTC
CASSHTSEETQYF
>TRBV24-1|many|TRBJ1-1|-
TGTGCCACCAGTGACTCGAAGGGGACTGAAGCTTTCTTT
CATSDSKGTEAFF
>TRBV6-6|few|TRBJ2-7|-
TGTGCCGCATCGGGGACGATCTACGAGCAGTACTTC
CAASGTIYEQYF
>TRBV18|-|TRBJ2-1|TRBD2
TGTGCCAGCTCCCGAGGCCCGGTGTCTAGACTAGCGGGAAAAACCTATGAGCAGTTCTTC
CASSRGPVSRLAGKTYEQFF
>TRBV19|few|TRBJ2-1|TRBD2
TGTGCCAGTACGGGGGGGGGCGAGCAGTTCTTC
CASTGGGEQFF
>TRBV18|few|TRBJ2-1|TRBD2
TGTGCCAGCTCACAAGGCGGGGGCTACAATGAGCAGTTCTTC
CASSQGGGYNEQFF
>TRBV5-1|few|TRBJ2-7|TRBD2
TGCGCCAGCAGCTTGGCCGGGTCTAGCGGGAGGTCCTACGAGCAGTACTTC
CASSLAGSSGRSYEQYF
>TRBV19|-|TRBJ2-7|-
TGTGCCAGTAGTTGGGGGATCTCCTACGAGCAGTACTTC
CASSWGISYEQYF
>TRBV20-1|-|TRBJ1-5|TRBD1
TGCAGTGCTCCCCGGCCCAGGGGGCGAGGCAATCAGCCCCAGCATTTT
CSAPRPRGRGNQPQHF
>TRBV4-3|many|TRBJ2-2|TRBD2
TGCGCCAGCAGCAAAAGCGGGGGGGGGTTTGACGGGGAGCTGTTTTTT
CASSKSGGGFDGELFF
>TRBV19|-|TRBJ2-3|-
TGTGCCAGTAGGGGACATCGCACAGATACGCAGTATTTT
CASRGHRTDTQYF
>TRBV24-1|-|TRBJ2-3|-
TGTGCCACCAGTGTAACCGGAGGTTCAGATACGCAGTATTTT
CATSVTGGSDTQYF
>TRBV20-1|-|TRBJ2-1|TRBD2
TGCAGTGCTAGAGATCGAAAAACGGGAGCGGGAGAGCAGTTCTTC
CSARDRKTGAGEQFF
>TRBV19|many|TRBJ2-1|TRBD2
TGTGCCAGTTCACCCGGGGGAGGGAATGAGCAGTTCTTC
CASSPGGGNEQFF
>TRBV7-6|-|TRBJ2-5|-
TGTGCCAGCATTCCTTCGGGTGGGGAGACCCAGTACTTC
CASIPSGGETQYF
>TRBV7-9|-|TRBJ1-1|TRBD1
TGTGCCAGCATGAGGACAGGGGGTCTCACTGAAGCTTTCTTT
CASMRTGGLTEAFF
>TRBV10-3|-|TRBJ1-2|-
TGTGCCATCAGTCCGGGACACAACCTCAATGGCTACACCTTC
CAISPGHNLNGYTF
>TRBV7-9|few|TRBJ2-7|-
TGTGCCAGCAGCTCCCCCCGTTTTAACGAGCAGTACTTC
CASSSPRFNEQYF
>TRBV3-1|-|TRBJ1-1|-
TGTGCCAGCAGCCAAGCCCCTTGGACTGAAGCTTTCTTT
CASSQAPWTEAFF